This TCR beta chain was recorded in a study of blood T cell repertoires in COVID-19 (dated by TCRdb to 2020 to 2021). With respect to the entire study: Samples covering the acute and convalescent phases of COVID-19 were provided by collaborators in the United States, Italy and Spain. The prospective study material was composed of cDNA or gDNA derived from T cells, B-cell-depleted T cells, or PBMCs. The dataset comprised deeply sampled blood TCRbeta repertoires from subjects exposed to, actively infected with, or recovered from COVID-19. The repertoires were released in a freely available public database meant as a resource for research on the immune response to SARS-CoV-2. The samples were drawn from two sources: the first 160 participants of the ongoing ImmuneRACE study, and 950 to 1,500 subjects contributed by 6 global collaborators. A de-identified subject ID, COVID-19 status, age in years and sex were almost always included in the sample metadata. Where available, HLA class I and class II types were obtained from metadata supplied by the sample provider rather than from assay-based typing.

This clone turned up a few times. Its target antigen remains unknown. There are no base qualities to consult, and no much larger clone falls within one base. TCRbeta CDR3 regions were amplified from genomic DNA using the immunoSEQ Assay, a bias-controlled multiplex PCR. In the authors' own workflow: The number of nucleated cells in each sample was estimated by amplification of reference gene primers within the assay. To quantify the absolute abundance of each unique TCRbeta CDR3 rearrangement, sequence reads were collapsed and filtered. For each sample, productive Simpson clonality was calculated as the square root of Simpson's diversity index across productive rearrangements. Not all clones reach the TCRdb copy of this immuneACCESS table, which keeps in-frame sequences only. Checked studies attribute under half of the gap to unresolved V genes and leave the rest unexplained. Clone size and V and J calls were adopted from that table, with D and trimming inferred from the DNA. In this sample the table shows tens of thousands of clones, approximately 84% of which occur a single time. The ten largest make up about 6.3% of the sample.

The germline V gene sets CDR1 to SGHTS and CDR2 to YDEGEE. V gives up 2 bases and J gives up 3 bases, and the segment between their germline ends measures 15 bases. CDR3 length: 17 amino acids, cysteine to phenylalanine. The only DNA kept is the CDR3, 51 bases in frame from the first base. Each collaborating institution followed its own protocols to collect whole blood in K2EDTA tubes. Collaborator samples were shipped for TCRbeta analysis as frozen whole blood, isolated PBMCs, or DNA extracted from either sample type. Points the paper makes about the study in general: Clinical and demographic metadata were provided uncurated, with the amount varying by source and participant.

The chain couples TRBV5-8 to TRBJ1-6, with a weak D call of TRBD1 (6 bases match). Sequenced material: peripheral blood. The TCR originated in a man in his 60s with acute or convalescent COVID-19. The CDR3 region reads CASSFSPDSLYNSPLHF. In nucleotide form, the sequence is TGTGCCAGCAGCTTCAGCCCGGACAGCCTCTATAATTCACCCCTCCACTTT.